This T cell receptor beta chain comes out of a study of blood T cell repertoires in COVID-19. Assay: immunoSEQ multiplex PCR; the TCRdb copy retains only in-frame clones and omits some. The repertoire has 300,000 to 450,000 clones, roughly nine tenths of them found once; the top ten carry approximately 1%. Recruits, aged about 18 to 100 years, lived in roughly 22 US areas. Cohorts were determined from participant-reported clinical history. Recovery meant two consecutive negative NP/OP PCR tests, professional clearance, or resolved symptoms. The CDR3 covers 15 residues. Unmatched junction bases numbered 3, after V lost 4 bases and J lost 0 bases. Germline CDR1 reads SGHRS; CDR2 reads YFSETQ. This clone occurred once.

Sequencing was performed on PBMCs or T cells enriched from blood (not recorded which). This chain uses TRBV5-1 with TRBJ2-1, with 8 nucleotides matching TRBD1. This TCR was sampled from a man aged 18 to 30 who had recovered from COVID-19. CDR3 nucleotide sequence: TGCGCCAGCAGCCGCGACAGGGGCTCCTACAATGAGCAGTTCTTC. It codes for CASSRDRGSYNEQFF.